This TCR beta chain comes out of a study of radiotherapy plus CTLA-4 blockade in lung cancer (dated by TCRdb to 2017 to 2018). For the study in its entirety: Objective responses were observed in 15% to 20% of enrolled patients, and disease control was achieved in less than 35%. The full study reports these points: The strongest predictors of response, as reported, were early dynamic changes in blood T cell clones along with a rise in serum interferon-beta after radiation. After treatment with radiotherapy and ipilimumab, TCR clones that originated in tumors expanded in peripheral blood.

A word on this clone: The antigen it recognizes is unknown. Qualities for individual bases were not recorded, and no much larger clone is one base off.

The method was the immunoSEQ multiplex PCR assay. Not all clones reach the TCRdb copy of this immuneACCESS table, which keeps in-frame sequences only. Checked studies attribute under half of the gap to unresolved V genes and leave the rest unexplained. Present in this sample are some 110,000 clones, around 75% of which were seen just once. Approximately 4.7% of the sample belongs to the ten largest clones. Focal radiation therapy combined with CTLA-4 blockade (ipilimumab) was tested in patients with chemo-refractory metastatic non-small-cell lung cancer. V drops 3 bases and J drops 6 bases, leaving 9 bases in between. CDR1 and CDR2, per the germline V gene (reference sequence), are MNHEY and SMNVEV. There are 13 amino acids in the CDR3, from cysteine to phenylalanine inclusive. Just the 39-base CDR3 DNA is kept, in frame starting at base 1.

The source is a human donor with non-small cell lung cancer who had a partial response to radiotherapy plus ipilimumab. Sequences were derived from peripheral blood, sampled from a patient treated with radiotherapy plus ipilimumab. In this chain, TRBV27 is recombined with TRBJ2-1, with TRBD2 perhaps the D gene, on 5 matching bases. The CDR3 region: CASSFGLINEQFF. The nucleotide sequence is TGTGCCAGCAGTTTCGGACTCATCAATGAGCAGTTCTTC.